This TCR beta chain emerged from a study of shared clonotypes between healthy human individuals. Study-level information: Researchers assigned three CD4 naive, three CD4 memory, two CD8 naive and one CD8 memory plate to each donor.

The ends lost 4 bases at V and 12 bases at J; junction bases unmatched: 9. The length of the CDR3 is 13 residues. The germline gives CDR1 ENHRY, CDR2 SYGVKD. Overall study findings and caveats: Across several donors, naive CD4 shared 5% to 5.5%, naive CD8 around 3.8%, memory CD4 more than 2%, memory CD8 more than 0.35%.

Worth noting for this clone: What it binds is unknown.

TCRdb's table, derived via immunoSEQ multiplex PCR, lists solely in-frame clones and lacks some. The sample records roughly 2.5 million clones, more than 80% being singletons. The V gene is TRBV10-3, the J gene TRBJ1-2; 9 bases are shared with TRBD1. Sequenced material: naive CD4+ T cells sorted from blood. Subset noted: CD45RA+ positively selected. This receptor was taken from a young man in good health. The CDR3 is CAISAGQGFGNTF. The CDR3 nucleotides read TGTGCCATCAGTGCGGGACAGGGATTTGGAAACACCTTC.